This record looks at one T cell receptor (beta chain) sequence and its context. Antigen: not known. The data derive from a study of long-term antiretroviral therapy in people with HIV. Study-level information: Of all samples, the earliest predate the 2015 immediate-ART recommendation by about a decade.

General study results and limits: Dominance of pre-ART expanded clones persisted, fluctuating and often declining after ART.

Looked up from germline, CDR1 is SGHTA and CDR2 is FQGNSA. V dropped 5 bases and J dropped 0; count of bases not matched to a gene: 4. There are 15 residues in the CDR3. Version v3.0 of the immunoSEQ assay ran at survey level. Using immunoSEQ multiplex PCR, the repertoire was profiled, and TCRdb retains in-frame clones only, with some absent. The sample consists of approximately 13,000 clones, around 89% of them appearing once. Cryopreserved PBMC samples of about 0.95-10 million cells were used for DNA extraction. The chain combines TRBV7-2 with TRBJ1-2, with 9 bases that match TRBD1. The source material was unsorted PBMCs, sampled 2.1 years after starting antiretroviral therapy. This TCR derives from a middle-aged woman with HIV. CDR3 loop: CASSQRTGANYGYTF. CDR3 sequence (DNA): TGTGCCAGCAGCCAACGGACAGGGGCTAACTATGGCTACACCTTC. The full variable domain, in which reference TRBV7-2 and TRBJ1-2 provide the parts outside the CDR3, is GAGVSQSPSNKVTEKGKDVELRCDPISGHTALYWYRQSLGQGLEFLIYFQGNSAPDKSGLPSDRFSAERTGGSVSTLTIQRTQQEDSAVYLCASSQRTGANYGYTFGSGTRLTVV.